This T cell receptor beta chain comes out of a study of T cell repertoires in cytomegalovirus infection. For the study at large: Evidence of both CMV infection and a matching HLA type came from public TCR beta signatures. Study-wide points: Cumulative frequency of public TCR beta families picked out carriers of CMV plus the relevant HLA. It was HLA-C-restricted CMV-specific TCR beta clonotypes that dominated the response ex vivo.

Germline loops: CDR1 DFQATT, CDR2 SNEGSKA (reference sequence). The CDR3 consists of 15 residues. V gave up 5 bases and J gave up 4 bases; unmatched junction bases: 6. TCRdb passed the reads through MiXCR, listing each CDR3 protein once. The sample lists about 490,000 distinct CDR3 sequences, about 10% occurring once. This clonotype was recorded many times. Its antigen is not known. This rearrangement joins TRBV20-1 to TRBJ2-3, with 13 bases lining up with TRBD2. Source material: PBMCs. The clonotype originates from a human donor in good health (CMV status not recorded). Some clones in this sample may be carry-over from other donors' samples. CDR3 DNA: TGCAGTGCTCGTAGACTAGCGGGAGGATCAGATACGCAGTATTTT. Translation gives CSARRLAGGSDTQYF.